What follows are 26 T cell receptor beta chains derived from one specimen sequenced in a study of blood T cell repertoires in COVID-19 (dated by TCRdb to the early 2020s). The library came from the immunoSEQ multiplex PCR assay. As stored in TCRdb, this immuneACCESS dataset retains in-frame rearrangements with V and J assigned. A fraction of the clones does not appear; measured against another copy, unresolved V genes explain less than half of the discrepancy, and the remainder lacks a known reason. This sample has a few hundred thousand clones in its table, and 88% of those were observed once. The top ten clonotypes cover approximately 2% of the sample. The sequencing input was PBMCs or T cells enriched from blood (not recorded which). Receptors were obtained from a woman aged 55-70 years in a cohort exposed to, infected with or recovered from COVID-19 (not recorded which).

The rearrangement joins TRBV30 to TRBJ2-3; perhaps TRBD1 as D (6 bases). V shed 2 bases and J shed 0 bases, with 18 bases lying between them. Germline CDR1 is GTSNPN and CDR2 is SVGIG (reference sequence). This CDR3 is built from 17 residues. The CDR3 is CAWSKPTTGASTDTQYF. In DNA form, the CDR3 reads TGTGCCTGGAGTAAACCCACGACAGGAGCTAGCACAGATACGCAGTATTTT.

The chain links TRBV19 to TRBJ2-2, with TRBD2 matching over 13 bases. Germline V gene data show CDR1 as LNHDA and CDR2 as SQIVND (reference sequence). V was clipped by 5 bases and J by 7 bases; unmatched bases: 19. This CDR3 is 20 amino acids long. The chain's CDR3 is CASSLTSGRAGNPNGGELFF. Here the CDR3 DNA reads TGTGCCAGTAGTCTTACTAGCGGGAGGGCCGGTAACCCTAACGGCGGGGAGCTGTTTTTT. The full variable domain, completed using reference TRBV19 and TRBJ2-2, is DGGITQSPKYLFRKEGQNVTLSCEQNLNHDAMYWYRQDPGQGLRLIYYSQIVNDFQKGDIAEGYSVSREKKESFPLTVTSAQKNPTAFYLCASSLTSGRAGNPNGGELFFGEGSRLTVL.

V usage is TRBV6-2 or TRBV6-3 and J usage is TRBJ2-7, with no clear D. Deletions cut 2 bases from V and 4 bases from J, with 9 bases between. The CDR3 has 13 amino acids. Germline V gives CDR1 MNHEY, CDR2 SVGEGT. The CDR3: CASSYRWAYEQYF. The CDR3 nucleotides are TGTGCCAGCAGTTACAGGTGGGCATACGAGCAGTACTTC.

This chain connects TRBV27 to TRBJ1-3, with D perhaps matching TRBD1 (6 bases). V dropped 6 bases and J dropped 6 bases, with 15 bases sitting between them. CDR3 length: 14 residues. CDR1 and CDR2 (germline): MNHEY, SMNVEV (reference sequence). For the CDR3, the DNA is TGTGCCAGCAGACCCAACAGGGTGGCAAACACCATATATTTT. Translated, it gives CASRPNRVANTIYF.

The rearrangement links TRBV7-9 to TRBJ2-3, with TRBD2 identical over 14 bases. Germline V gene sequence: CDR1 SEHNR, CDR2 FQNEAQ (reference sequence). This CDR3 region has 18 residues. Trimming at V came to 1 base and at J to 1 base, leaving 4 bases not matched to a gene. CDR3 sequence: CASSLGRGLAGGTDTQYF. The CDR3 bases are TGTGCCAGCAGCTTAGGGAGGGGACTAGCGGGAGGCACAGATACGCAGTATTTT.

CDR3 nucleotides: TGTGCCAGCAGCTTGATCTCCTCTGGAAACACCATATATTTT. It is translated as CASSLISSGNTIYF. The genes are TRBV5-6 and TRBJ1-3; D ambiguous. The germline V and J ends were trimmed by 1 base and 0 bases, with 5 bases remaining between them. The CDR3 has 14 amino acids. Germline V gene lookup returns CDR1 SGHDT and CDR2 YYEEEE.

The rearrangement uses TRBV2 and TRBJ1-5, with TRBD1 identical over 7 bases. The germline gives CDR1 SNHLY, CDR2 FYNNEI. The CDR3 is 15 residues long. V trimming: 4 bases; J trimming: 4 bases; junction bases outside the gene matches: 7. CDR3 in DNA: TGTGCCAGCAGTGGGGAGCCAGGGGGAAATCAGCCCCAGCATTTT. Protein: CASSGEPGGNQPQHF.

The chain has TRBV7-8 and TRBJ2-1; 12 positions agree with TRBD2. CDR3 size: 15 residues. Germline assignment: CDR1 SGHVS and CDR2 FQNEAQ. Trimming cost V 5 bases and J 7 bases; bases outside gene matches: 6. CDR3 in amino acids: CASSQLAGGGNEQFF. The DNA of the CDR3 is TGTGCCAGCAGCCAACTAGCGGGAGGAGGAAATGAGCAGTTCTTC.

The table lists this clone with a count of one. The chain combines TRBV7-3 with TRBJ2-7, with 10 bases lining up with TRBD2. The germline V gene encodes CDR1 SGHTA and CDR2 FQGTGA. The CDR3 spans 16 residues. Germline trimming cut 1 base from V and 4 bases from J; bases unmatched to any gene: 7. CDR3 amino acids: CASSLMGGSGRYEQYF. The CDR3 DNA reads TGTGCCAGCAGCTTAATGGGGGGTAGCGGGAGGTACGAGCAGTACTTC. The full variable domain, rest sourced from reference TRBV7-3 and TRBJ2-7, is GAGVSQTPSNKVTEKGKYVELRCDPISGHTALYWYRQSLGQGPEFLIYFQGTGAADDSGLPNDRFFAVRPEGSVSTLKIQRTERGDSAVYLCASSLMGGSGRYEQYFGPGTRLTVT.

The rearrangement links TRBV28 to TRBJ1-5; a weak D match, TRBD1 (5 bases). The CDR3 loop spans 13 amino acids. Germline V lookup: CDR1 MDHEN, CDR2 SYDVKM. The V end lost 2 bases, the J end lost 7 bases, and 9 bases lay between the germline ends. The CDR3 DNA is TGTGCCAGCAGTTTAGGGGGGAGGCAGCCCCAGCATTTT. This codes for CASSLGGRQPQHF. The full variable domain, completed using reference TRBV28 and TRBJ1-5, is DVKVTQSSRYLVKRTGEKVFLECVQDMDHENMFWYRQDPGLGLRLIYFSYDVKMKEKGDIPEGYSVSREKKERFSLILESASTNQTSMYLCASSLGGRQPQHFGDGTRLSIL.

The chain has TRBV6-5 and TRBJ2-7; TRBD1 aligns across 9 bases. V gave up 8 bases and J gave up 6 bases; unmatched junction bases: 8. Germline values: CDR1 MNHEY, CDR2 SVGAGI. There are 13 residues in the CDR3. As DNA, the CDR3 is TGTGCCAGCTCCCGGGACAGGGCCTTCGAGCAGTACTTC. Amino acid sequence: CASSRDRAFEQYF.

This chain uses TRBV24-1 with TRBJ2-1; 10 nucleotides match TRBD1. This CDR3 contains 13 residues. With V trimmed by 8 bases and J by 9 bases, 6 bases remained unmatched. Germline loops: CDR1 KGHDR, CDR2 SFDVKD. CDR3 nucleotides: TGTGCCACCAACGACAGGGGGCAGGGTGAGCAGTTCTTC. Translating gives CATNDRGQGEQFF.

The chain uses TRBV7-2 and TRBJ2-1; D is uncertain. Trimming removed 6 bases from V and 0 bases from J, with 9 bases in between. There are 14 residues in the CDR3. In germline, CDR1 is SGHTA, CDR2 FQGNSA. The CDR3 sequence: CASRMASSYNEQFF. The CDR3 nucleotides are TGTGCCAGCAGAATGGCTAGCTCCTACAATGAGCAGTTCTTC.

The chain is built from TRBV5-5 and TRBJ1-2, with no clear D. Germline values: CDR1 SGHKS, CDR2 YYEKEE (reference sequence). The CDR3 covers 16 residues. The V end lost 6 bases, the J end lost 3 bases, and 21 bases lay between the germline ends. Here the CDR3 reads CASNDVPGNKDYGYTF. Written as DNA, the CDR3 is TGTGCCAGCAACGATGTCCCCGGGAATAAGGACTATGGCTACACCTTC. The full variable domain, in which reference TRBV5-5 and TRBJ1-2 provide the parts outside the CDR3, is DAGVTQSPTHLIKTRGQQVTLRCSPISGHKSVSWYQQVLGQGPQFIFQYYEKEERGRGNFPDRFSARQFPNYSSELNVNALLLGDSALYLCASNDVPGNKDYGYTFGSGTRLTVV.

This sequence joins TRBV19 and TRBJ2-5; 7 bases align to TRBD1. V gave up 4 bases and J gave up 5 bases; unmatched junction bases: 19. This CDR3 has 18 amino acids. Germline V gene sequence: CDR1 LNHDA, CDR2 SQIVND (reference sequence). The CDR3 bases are TGTGCCAGTAGTACCTACCCCCCCTGGGCAGGGGGATTCGAGACCCAGTACTTC. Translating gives CASSTYPPWAGGFETQYF. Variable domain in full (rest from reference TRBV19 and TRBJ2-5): DGGITQSPKYLFRKEGQNVTLSCEQNLNHDAMYWYRQDPGQGLRLIYYSQIVNDFQKGDIAEGYSVSREKKESFPLTVTSAQKNPTAFYLCASSTYPPWAGGFETQYFGPGTRLLVL.

Here the CDR3 DNA reads TGTGCCAGCAGTTTAGGTTTGGGGGCCGAGAGCAATCAGCCCCAGCATTTT. It yields the protein CASSLGLGAESNQPQHF. The chain uses TRBV27 and TRBJ1-5, with D possibly TRBD1 on 6 matching bases. From germline, CDR1 is MNHEY and CDR2 SMNVEV (reference sequence). The CDR3 spans 17 residues. V lost 2 bases to trimming and J lost 1 base, with 15 bases between them.

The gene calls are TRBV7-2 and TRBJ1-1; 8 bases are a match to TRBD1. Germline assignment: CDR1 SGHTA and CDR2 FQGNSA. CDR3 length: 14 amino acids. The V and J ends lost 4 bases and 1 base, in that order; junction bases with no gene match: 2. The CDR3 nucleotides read TGTGCCAGCAGCTCCGGACAGGGGAACACTGAAGCTTTCTTT. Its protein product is CASSSGQGNTEAFF.

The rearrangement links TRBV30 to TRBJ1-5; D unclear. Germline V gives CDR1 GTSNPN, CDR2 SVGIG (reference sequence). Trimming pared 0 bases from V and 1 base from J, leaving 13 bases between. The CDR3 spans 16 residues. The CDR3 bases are TGTGCCTGGAGTGTACCTGGGGAGAGGAGCAATCAGCCCCAGCATTTT. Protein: CAWSVPGERSNQPQHF.

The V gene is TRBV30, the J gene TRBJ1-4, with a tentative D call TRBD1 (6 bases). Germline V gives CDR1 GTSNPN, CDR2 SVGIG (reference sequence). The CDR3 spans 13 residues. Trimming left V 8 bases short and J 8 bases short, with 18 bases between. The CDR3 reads CAGSVGAQEKLFF. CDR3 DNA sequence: TGTGCCGGAAGTGTGGGGGCACAGGAAAAACTGTTTTTT.

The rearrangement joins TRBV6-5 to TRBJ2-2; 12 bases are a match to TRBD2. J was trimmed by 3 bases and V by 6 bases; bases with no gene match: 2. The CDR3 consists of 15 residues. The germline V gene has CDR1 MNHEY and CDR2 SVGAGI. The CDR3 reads CASRGLAGYTGELFF. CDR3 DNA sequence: TGTGCCAGCAGGGGACTAGCGGGCTACACCGGGGAGCTGTTTTTT.

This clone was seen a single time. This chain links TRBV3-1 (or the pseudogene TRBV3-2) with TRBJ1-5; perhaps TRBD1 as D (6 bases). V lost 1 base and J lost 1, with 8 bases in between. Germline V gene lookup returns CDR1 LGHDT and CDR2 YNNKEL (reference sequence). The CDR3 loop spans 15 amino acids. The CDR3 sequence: CASSQAGASNQPQHF. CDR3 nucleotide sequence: TGTGCCAGCAGCCAAGCAGGGGCGAGCAATCAGCCCCAGCATTTT.

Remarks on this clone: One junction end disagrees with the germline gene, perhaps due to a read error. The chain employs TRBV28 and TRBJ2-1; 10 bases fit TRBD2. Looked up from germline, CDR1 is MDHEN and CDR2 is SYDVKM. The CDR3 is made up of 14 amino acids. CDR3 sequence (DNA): TGTGCCAGCAGTTTGAGGGGACTAGCGACTTATTTGGTCTTC. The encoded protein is CASSLRGLATYLVF.

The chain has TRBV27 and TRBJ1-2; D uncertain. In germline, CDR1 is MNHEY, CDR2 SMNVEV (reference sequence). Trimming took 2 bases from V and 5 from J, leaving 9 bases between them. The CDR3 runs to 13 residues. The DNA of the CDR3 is TGTGCCAGCAGTTTAGGAGACGGGTATGGCTACACCTTC. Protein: CASSLGDGYGYTF.

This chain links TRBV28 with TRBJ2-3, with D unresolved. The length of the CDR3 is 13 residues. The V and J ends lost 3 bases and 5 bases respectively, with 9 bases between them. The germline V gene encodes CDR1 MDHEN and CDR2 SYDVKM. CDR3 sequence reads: CASSLSDRDTQYF. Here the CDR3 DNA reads TGTGCCAGCAGTTTGAGTGATCGAGATACGCAGTATTTT.

CDR3 nucleotide sequence: TGTGCCACCAAAACAGCTGCAACTAATGAAAAACTGTTTTTT. It specifies CATKTAATNEKLFF. This chain uses TRBV19 with TRBJ1-4; no clear D gene. The V gene's germline CDR1 is LNHDA and CDR2 SQIVND (reference sequence). This CDR3 spans 14 amino acids. Trimming stripped 10 bases from V and 0 bases from J, with 12 bases between.

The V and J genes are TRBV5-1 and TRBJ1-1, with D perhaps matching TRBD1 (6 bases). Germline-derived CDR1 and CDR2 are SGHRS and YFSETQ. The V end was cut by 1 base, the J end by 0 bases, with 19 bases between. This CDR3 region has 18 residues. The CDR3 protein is CASSLRGYPEGMNTEAFF. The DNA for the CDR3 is TGCGCCAGCAGCTTGAGGGGGTACCCCGAGGGCATGAACACTGAAGCTTTCTTT.